This entry lists 14 T cell receptor beta chains sequenced from one sample in a study of shared T cell receptors in the human thymus. TCRdb keeps only in-frame clones here, not all; method: immunoSEQ multiplex PCR. Counted here are 550,000 to 800,000 clones, around 85% occurring once; the ten biggest clones make up 0.008% to 0.011%. These data were also reused for a study on human thymus T cells.

The sample consisted of thymocytes. The source of these receptors is a girl in the first two years of life with a congenital heart defect.

This clone appeared a few times. The chain links TRBV5-6 to TRBJ2-7, with TRBD2 matching 7 bases. Germline V gene lookup returns CDR1 SGHDT and CDR2 YYEEEE. V trimming: 2 bases; J trimming: 5 bases; junction bases outside the gene matches: 10. The CDR3 is 15 amino acids. CDR3 region: CASSLRGVGEDEQYF. The CDR3 DNA follows: TGTGCCAGCAGCTTACGGGGGGTGGGGGAAGACGAGCAGTACTTC.

This clone was picked up one time. CDR3 bases: TGTGCCAGCAGCTCCGGTCGGGGGGAGGAGACAAAGGAAAAACTGTTTTTT. Its translation: CASSSGRGEETKEKLFF. The chain links TRBV7-6 to TRBJ1-4, with a weak D call TRBD1 (5 bases). With 4 bases removed from V and 8 bases from J, the gap between germline ends came to 23 bases. The CDR3 has 17 amino acids. Per germline, CDR1 SGHVS and CDR2 FNYEAQ.

The V call is TRBV9, the J call TRBJ2-7; 9 bases fit TRBD1. CDR1 and CDR2 (germline): SGDLS, YYNGEE. Losses at the gene ends were 0 bases for V and 7 bases for J; bases not matched to a gene: 14. The CDR3 covers 17 residues. CDR3 nucleotide sequence: TGTGCCAGCAGCGTAGGGATTTTGGGACAGGGCTCCTCTGAGCAGTACTTC. Protein sequence: CASSVGILGQGSSEQYF. Full variable domain (remainder filled in from reference TRBV9 and TRBJ2-7): DSGVTQTPKHLITATGQRVTLRCSPRSGDLSVYWYQQSLDQGLQFLIQYYNGEERAKGNILERFSAQQFPDLHSELNLSSLELGDSALYFCASSVGILGQGSSEQYFGPGTRLTVT.

In its sample, this clone was seen once. J is TRBJ1-4 and V is TRBV6-4; no definite D call. The CDR3 has 15 amino acids. Germline CDR1 reads MRHNA; CDR2 reads SNTAGT. Trimming pared 11 bases from V and 5 bases from J, leaving 21 bases between. As DNA, the CDR3 is TGTGCCCGTGGAGAGGTCTGGACTGGGAATGAAAAACTGTTTTTT. Translation: CARGEVWTGNEKLFF.

The chain combines TRBV19 with TRBJ2-2; possible D gene TRBD2, 6 bases. Germline CDR1 reads LNHDA; CDR2 reads SQIVND (reference sequence). The CDR3 covers 15 residues. The V end was cut by 2 bases, the J end by 4 bases, with 11 bases between. CDR3 amino acids: CASSIFGGGTGELFF. CDR3 in DNA: TGTGCCAGTAGTATATTCGGGGGAGGCACCGGGGAGCTGTTTTTT.

Only one count was recorded for this clone. The rearrangement joins TRBV28 to TRBJ2-1, with 12 positions matching TRBD2. CDR1 and CDR2 from the germline V gene are MDHEN and SYDVKM. This CDR3 has 16 residues. Unmatched junction bases numbered 5, after V lost 2 bases and J lost 6 bases. CDR3: CASSLASGGAGNEQFF. The CDR3 DNA is TGTGCCAGCAGTTTAGCTAGCGGGGGGGCGGGCAATGAGCAGTTCTTC.

The chain is built from TRBV7-9 and TRBJ2-1; D is unclear. Germline V gives CDR1 SEHNR, CDR2 FQNEAQ (reference sequence). V was cut by 3 bases and J by 6 bases, with 9 bases left in between. This CDR3 has 13 residues. The CDR3 nucleotides are TGTGCCAGCAGCTTCCCCTTTTCCAATGAGCAGTTCTTC. Translated: CASSFPFSNEQFF.

The chain employs TRBV5-1 and TRBJ2-1; 8 nucleotides align to TRBD2. The CDR3 loop spans 17 amino acids. Trimming removed 4 bases from V and 2 bases from J; junction bases left unmatched: 11. Per germline, CDR1 SGHRS and CDR2 YFSETQ. CDR3 in DNA: TGCGCCAGCAGCCCCACCCTTAGCGGGGCGACCTACAATGAGCAGTTCTTC. Translated, it gives CASSPTLSGATYNEQFF.

This clone came up a few times. The rearrangement uses TRBV29-1 and TRBJ1-1; the D gene is possibly TRBD1 (5 bases). Germline CDR1 SQVTM, CDR2 ANQGSEA. V was shortened by 7 bases and J by 4 bases, with 13 bases between the two germline ends. This CDR3 is built from 12 residues. In DNA, the CDR3 is TGCAGCGCCGAGGACACGATCACTGAAGCTTTCTTT. It encodes CSAEDTITEAFF.

The rearrangement joins TRBV5-6 to TRBJ2-1, with TRBD2 matching 12 bases. This CDR3 region has 17 residues. Germline lookup yields CDR1 SGHDT and CDR2 YYEEEE. The V gene end was trimmed by 3 bases and the J gene end by 3 bases; junction bases not matched to a gene: 7. The CDR3 DNA reads as TGTGCCAGCAGCTACCCTAGCGGGGGGGCCGACTACAATGAGCAGTTCTTC. Protein: CASSYPSGGADYNEQFF.

This clone was observed a few times. The gene calls are TRBV2 and TRBJ2-2; the D gene is possibly TRBD1 (7 bases). From germline, CDR1 is SNHLY and CDR2 FYNNEI. The V end lost 3 bases, the J end lost 3 bases, and 14 bases lay between the germline ends. The CDR3 is 16 residues long. The CDR3 protein is CASSDRGTEHTGELFF. CDR3 nucleotide sequence: TGTGCCAGCAGTGACCGCGGGACAGAGCACACCGGGGAGCTGTTTTTT.

About this clone itself: Other DNA sequences from this sample encode an identical CDR3 as well. The genes are TRBV18 and TRBJ1-4, with D possibly TRBD1 on 5 matching bases. V dropped 3 bases and J dropped 8 bases, with 22 bases sitting between them. This CDR3 region has 17 residues. Germline-derived CDR1 and CDR2 are KGHSH and LQKENI. CDR3 nucleotides: TGTGCCAGCTCACCGTTAGAACGACAGACCACAGGCGAAAAACTGTTTTTT. Its translation: CASSPLERQTTGEKLFF.

This chain joins TRBV6-5 and TRBJ1-6; TRBD1 agrees at 7 bases. Germline V gene lookup returns CDR1 MNHEY and CDR2 SVGAGI. V lost 5 bases to trimming and J lost 9 bases; unmatched junction nucleotides: 10. The CDR3 runs to 15 residues. This CDR3 is CASSQPGQCGSPLHF. The CDR3 bases are TGTGCCAGCAGTCAGCCGGGACAGTGTGGTTCACCCCTCCACTTT.

The chain combines TRBV10-2 with TRBJ1-5, with 7 nucleotides matching TRBD1. Unmatched junction bases numbered 7, after V lost 6 bases and J lost 2 bases. CDR1 and CDR2 from the germline V gene are WSHSY and SAAADI. The CDR3 is made up of 15 amino acids. The CDR3, as DNA: TGCGCCAGCAGCGTAGACAGGGTTGGCAATCAGCCCCAGCATTTT. Translation gives CASSVDRVGNQPQHF.